The 23 T cell receptor beta chains in this list originate from one sample, sequenced in a study of tumor-infiltrating lymphocytes in primary liver carcinoma. The tissue used was unsorted bulk material of about 19-30 mg. RNA and DNA were co-extracted from it with the AllPrep DNA/RNA mini kit. Researchers generated TCR beta cDNA from roughly 520 ng of total RNA, relying on a constant-region primer. The TCR beta library was amplified through three nested multiplex PCR rounds in a modified ARM-PCR procedure. For around 11 cycles apiece, the opening two PCR rounds ran with TRBV1-TRBV30 forward primers and a C-beta reverse primer. Using its own MiXCR run on the multiplex PCR reads, TCRdb lists one record per CDR3 protein. The table records about 23,000 distinct CDR3 sequences, about 74% of them present only once. Material for sequencing was liver tumor tissue from sampling region 5. This sample's subset: tumor region T5, tumor centre. The receptors shown here come from a woman aged 30 to 39 with primary liver carcinoma and hepatitis B virus infection.

The chain employs TRBV28 and TRBJ2-7; tentative D call: TRBD1 (6 bases). The CDR3 loop spans 15 amino acids. The ends were cut back, 8 bases at V and 4 bases at J, with 21 bases in the middle. The germline gives CDR1 MDHEN, CDR2 SYDVKM. The CDR3 sequence is CASGFLGTPNYEQYF. CDR3 sequence (DNA): TGTGCCAGCGGCTTTTTGGGGACACCCAATTACGAGCAGTACTTC.

Notes on this clonotype: At one end, the junction sequence differs from germline, possibly due to a read error. V usage is TRBV5-4 and J usage is TRBJ2-7; D possibly corresponds to TRBD1 (6 bases). The CDR3 has 15 amino acids. Germline V gives CDR1 SGHNT, CDR2 YYREEE (reference sequence). CDR3 region: CASSLDAGVGEEQYF. The CDR3 DNA is TGTGCAAGCAGCTTGGATGCAGGGGTTGGCGAGGAGCAGTACTTC.

This clonotype appeared a few times. A much larger clone lies a single base off, so this may be a read error. This likely comes from a read error, as the CDR3 has no conserved phenylalanine or tryptophan at its end. This sequence joins TRBV28 and TRBJ1-5; perhaps TRBD1 as D (6 bases). Per germline, CDR1 MDHEN and CDR2 SYDVKM. Deletions cut 6 bases from V and 2 bases from J, with 14 bases between. This CDR3 contains 15 residues. CDR3 residues: CASRAGGRGNQPQHL. The CDR3 nucleotides are TGTGCCAGCAGGGCGGGGGGCCGAGGCAATCAGCCCCAGCATCTT.

This clonotype occurred a few times. This chain links TRBV6-1 with TRBJ2-7, with 7 bases that match TRBD1. CDR1 MNHNS and CDR2 SASEGT come from the germline V gene. CDR3 size: 15 residues. Trimming at V came to 8 bases and at J to 1 base, leaving 11 bases not matched to a gene. The CDR3 is CASGAPGQISYEQYF. The DNA of the CDR3 is TGTGCCAGCGGGGCTCCGGGACAGATATCCTACGAGCAGTACTTC.

The CDR3 nucleotides are TGTGCCAGCAGTGTTGGTAGGGGGTACATTGAAGCTTTCTTT. It encodes CASSVGRGYIEAFF. The chain combines TRBV6-1 with TRBJ1-1; tentative D call: TRBD1 (6 bases). CDR1 and CDR2 from the germline V gene are MNHNS and SASEGT. CDR3 length: 14 residues. V was cut by 4 bases and J by 7 bases, with 16 bases left in between.

This clonotype has a single count. The conserved final phenylalanine or tryptophan is absent from the CDR3, which likely points to a read error. This chain uses TRBV5-6 with TRBJ1-5; TRBD1 matches 9 bases. The CDR3 loop spans 14 amino acids. The germline gives CDR1 SGHDT, CDR2 YYEEEE. The CDR3 loop is CASSTGGSNQPQHS. The CDR3 DNA is TGTGCTAGTAGCACAGGGGGCAGCAATCAGCCCCAGCATTCT.

The chain links TRBV11-2 to TRBJ2-7, with TRBD2 matching over 7 bases. Germline CDR1 and CDR2: SGHAT and FQNNGV. The CDR3 length is 13 residues. The CDR3 bases are TGTGACAGTAGCTTAGATCGTGGGGGGGATAAGTACTTC. This encodes CDSSLDRGGDKYF.

The chain is built from TRBV28 and TRBJ2-4; no clear D gene. Germline V gene sequence: CDR1 MDHEN, CDR2 SYDVKM. The ends were cut back, 6 bases at V and 1 base at J, with 19 bases in the middle. There are 17 residues in the CDR3. The CDR3 DNA reads as TGTGCCAGCAGACCTATGAAGAGAGGAGTTGCCAAAAACATTCAGTACTTC. Amino acid sequence: CASRPMKRGVAKNIQYF.

The V and J genes are TRBV5-1 and TRBJ1-1; D is unclear. V lost 3 bases to trimming and J lost 6 bases, with 15 bases between them. Per germline, CDR1 SGHRS and CDR2 YFSETQ. The CDR3 runs to 14 residues. The CDR3 loop reads CASSSDRWSSEAFF. The CDR3 nucleotides read TGCGCCAGCAGCTCGGACCGTTGGAGCTCTGAAGCTTTCTTT. Full variable domain (rest looked up from reference TRBV5-1 and TRBJ1-1): KAGVTQTPRYLIKTRGQQVTLSCSPISGHRSVSWYQQTPGQGLQFLFEYFSETQRNKGNFPGRFSGRQFSNSRSEMNVSTLELGDSALYLCASSSDRWSSEAFFGQGTRLTVV.

Worth noting for this clonotype: The germline gene is not matched at one end of the junction; a read error may be the cause. Here the CDR3 reads CTSISTRSGRPGELFF. The CDR3 nucleotides read TGTACCAGCATCTCGACACGTAGCGGGAGGCCCGGGGAGCTGTTTTTT. This sequence joins TRBV11-2 and TRBJ2-2; 10 bases align to TRBD2. CDR1 and CDR2 (germline): SGHAT, FQNNGV. The CDR3 has 16 residues.

The genes are TRBV9 and TRBJ1-1; the match to TRBD1 covers 7 bases. This CDR3 has 14 residues. The germline gives CDR1 SGDLS, CDR2 YYNGEE. Trimming took 6 bases from V and 2 from J; bases not matched to a gene: 7. CDR3 DNA sequence: TGTGCCAGCACCAGACAGGGAGGAAACACTGAAGCTTTCTTT. This sequence encodes CASTRQGGNTEAFF.

The chain employs TRBV11-2 and TRBJ1-1; D call uncertain. The CDR3 loop spans 15 amino acids. V shed 1 base and J shed 3 bases, with 12 bases lying between them. Germline CDR1 SGHAT, CDR2 FQNNGV. The CDR3 DNA is TGTGCCAGCAGCTTAGGCCGGGGATTTTACACTGAAGCTTTCTTT. Its protein product is CASSLGRGFYTEAFF.

Turning to this clonotype: Its ends do not fully match the called genes, so a read error is possible. The chain carries TRBV4-3 and TRBJ2-2; no reliable D call. This CDR3 has 12 amino acids. CDR1 and CDR2 (germline): LGHNA, YSLEER. The CDR3 bases are TGCGCCAGCAGACATGGCACCGGTGAGCTGTTATTT. This translates into CASRHGTGELLF.

The chain employs TRBV6-1 and TRBJ2-2, with D possibly called TRBD1 or TRBD2 (6 bases each). The CDR3 sequence is 19 residues long. V was cut by 11 bases and J by 1 base, with 29 bases left in between. CDR1 is MNHNS and CDR2 is SASEGT in the germline V gene. Here the CDR3 DNA reads TGTGCCTACAGTGAAACCCTTCCCGGGGGCGCCGTGAACACCGGGGAGCTGTTTTTT. Protein: CAYSETLPGGAVNTGELFF.

On this clonotype itself: The germline gene is not matched at one end of the junction; a read error may be the cause. The rearrangement joins TRBV6-5 to TRBJ2-7; 10 bases match TRBD2. The CDR3 has 17 residues. CDR1 is MNHEY, CDR2 SVGAGI, per germline. CDR3 sequence reads: CVSSFAGASGSSYEQYF. The DNA of the CDR3 is TGTGTCAGCAGCTTCGCCGGGGCTAGCGGGAGCTCCTACGAACAGTACTTC.

CDR3 sequence (DNA): TGCAGTGCTGAATATCAACGTCAGGGGGCAGGTGGGGCCAACGTCCTGACTTTC. As protein: CSAEYQRQGAGGANVLTF. This chain links TRBV29-1 with TRBJ2-6; TRBD1 matches at 8 bases. Germline CDR1 SQVTM, CDR2 ANQGSEA. There are 18 residues in the CDR3.

Details on this clonotype: The germline gene is not matched at one end of the junction; a read error may be the cause. The rearrangement links TRBV12-3 or TRBV12-4 to TRBJ2-2, with TRBD2 as a possible D gene (5 bases). The CDR3 has 17 amino acids. Here the CDR3 DNA reads TGTGCCAGCAGTCCCTGGGGAGCTGGAGACCCCCACGGGGAGCTATTTTTT. Its protein is CASSPWGAGDPHGELFF.

The gene calls are TRBV6-5 and TRBJ1-2, with TRBD1 matching over 8 bases. Germline V gene sequence: CDR1 MNHEY, CDR2 SVGAGI. The CDR3 extends over 14 amino acids. V lost 10 bases and J lost 10; bases outside the gene matches: 17. CDR3 sequence reads: CANRYNGQGSDYTF. The CDR3, as DNA: TGTGCCAACAGATATAACGGACAGGGCAGCGACTACACCTTC.

As to this clonotype: Relative to the germline gene, one junction end is altered; a read error may explain this. The rearrangement joins TRBV9 to TRBJ2-1, with a tentative D call TRBD2 (6 bases). Germline loops: CDR1 SGDLS, CDR2 YYNGEE. CDR3 length: 16 residues. Written as DNA, the CDR3 is TGTGCCAGCAGCGCATATCCCTCGCTGGAGGGGCATGAGCAGCTCTTC. Translated, it gives CASSAYPSLEGHEQLF.

This clonotype counts as medium-sized (0.01 to 0.1%). This chain links TRBV4-1 with TRBJ1-5; maybe TRBD1 (5 bases). Germline V gives CDR1 MGHRA, CDR2 YSYEKL. This CDR3 is built from 15 residues. Trimming left V 4 bases short and J 7 bases short, with 17 bases between. The CDR3 DNA reads as TGCGCCAGCAGCCCCCAATGGGCAGGGCGGCAGCCCCAGCATTTT. Protein product: CASSPQWAGRQPQHF.

To note about this clonotype: Since a much larger clone is just one base distant, this may be a read error. V is TRBV7-9 and J is TRBJ2-2; D remains unclear. The length of the CDR3 is 16 residues. Germline V gives CDR1 SEHNR, CDR2 FQNEAQ (reference sequence). The CDR3 DNA sequence: TGTGCCAACAGCTTATTGGGGTCCCCTAACGCCGGGGAGCTGTTTTTT. Translating it yields CANSLLGSPNAGELFF. The full variable domain, its missing parts supplied by reference TRBV7-9 and TRBJ2-2, is DTGVSQNPRHKITKRGQNVTFRCDPISEHNRLYWYRQTLGQGPEFLTYFQNEAQLEKSRLLSDRFSAERPKGSFSTLEIQRTEQGDSAMYLCANSLLGSPNAGELFFGEGSRLTVL.

Note on this clonotype: The junction and the germline gene differ at one end; a read error may be behind it. The chain links TRBV5-1 to TRBJ2-2; no clear D gene. This CDR3 contains 16 residues. Germline CDR1 and CDR2: SGHRS and YFSETQ. The CDR3 region has the DNA TGCGCCAGCAGCATGACGGGCCGACCGAACACAGGGGAGCTGTTTTTT. Its protein product is CASSMTGRPNTGELFF.

The chain links TRBV5-1 to TRBJ2-7; unclear D gene. Looked up from germline, CDR1 is SGHRS and CDR2 is YFSETQ. CDR3 size: 15 residues. V was shortened by 4 bases and J by 2 bases, with 16 bases between the two germline ends. The chain's CDR3 is CASSPSGWHTYEQYF. CDR3 in DNA: TGCGCCAGCAGCCCATCTGGGTGGCACACCTACGAGCAGTACTTC.